This T cell receptor (beta chain) emerged from a study of cytomegalovirus exposure and HLA in healthy donors. Findings and caveats of the study: The study recorded some 160 TCR beta chains that were cytomegalovirus-associated. In vitro work confirmed that a few CMV-associated chains recognize CMV antigens.

Trimming took 4 bases from V and 7 from J, leaving 13 bases between them. The CDR3 runs 13 residues. CDR1 SGHAT and CDR2 FQNNGV come from the germline V gene. Comment on this clone: The target antigen is unknown.

Primers included in the PCR were 60 Vbeta and 13 Jbeta primers. Clones were sequenced by immunoSEQ multiplex PCR, and TCRdb holds only the in-frame ones, with some missing. Altogether roughly 100,000 clones are present, 75% to 85% being singletons, with the ten largest covering approximately 2%. The V and J genes are TRBV11-2 and TRBJ2-5; no reliable D call. Sequenced: PBMCs. The clonotype comes from a man aged 30-40 years in good health and CMV-seronegative. The CDR3 here is CASSSTPAGTQYF. As DNA, the CDR3 is TGTGCCAGCAGCTCGACACCTGCAGGGACCCAGTACTTC.